The 12 T cell receptor beta chains given below trace back to one sample, sequenced in a study of primary melanoma T cells and metastatic recurrence (dated by TCRdb to about 2020). The library relied on the immunoSEQ multiplex PCR assay. TCRdb retrieved this table from immuneACCESS and kept in-frame rearrangements only. Not all clones are present; in checked studies, unresolved V genes account for under half, and no reason is known for the remainder. This sample holds 370 or so clones; more than 75% were observed only once. The ten top clones hold more than 7% of the sample. The sample was melanoma tumor tissue. These receptors all come from a human donor with melanoma.

This chain links TRBV2 with TRBJ1-5, with TRBD1 as a possible D gene (6 bases). CDR3 length equals 15 residues. Germline loops: CDR1 SNHLY, CDR2 FYNNEI. Trimming took 4 bases from V and 6 from J, leaving 16 bases between them. The DNA of the CDR3 is TGTGCCAGCAGTGGTAGTTTACAGGGAGGTCAGCCCCAGCATTTT. Protein product: CASSGSLQGGQPQHF.

This clone came up a few times. J is TRBJ1-3 and V is TRBV11-3, with D unresolved. V lost 5 bases to trimming and J lost 0 bases, with 11 bases between them. The CDR3 consists of 15 residues. Germline assignment: CDR1 SGHNT and CDR2 YENEEA. DNA for the CDR3: TGTGCCAGCAGCCCCGACGGCCGCTCTGGAAACACCATATATTTT. Translated, it gives CASSPDGRSGNTIYF.

The genes are TRBV29-1 and TRBJ2-6; D is ambiguous. Germline V gene data show CDR1 as SQVTM and CDR2 as ANQGSEA. The CDR3 spans 13 residues. The germline V and J ends were trimmed by 4 bases and 0 bases, with 4 bases remaining between them. CDR3 sequence: CSVAYSGANVLTF. The CDR3 nucleotides read TGCAGCGTTGCCTACTCTGGGGCCAACGTCCTGACTTTC.

The chain is built from TRBV6-8 and TRBJ2-7; 9 bases line up with TRBD2. After removal of 6 bases from V and 4 bases from J, the junction contained 10 bases not matched to a gene. The CDR3 loop spans 15 amino acids. In germline, CDR1 is MNHGY, CDR2 SAAAGT. Written as DNA, the CDR3 is TGTGCCAGCAGCCGAGAGCTAGCGGGATTATACGAGCAGTACTTC. Translated, it gives CASSRELAGLYEQYF.

V gene TRBV11-3 combines with J gene TRBJ2-3, with TRBD1 matching over 8 bases. The germline gives CDR1 SGHNT, CDR2 YENEEA. V was clipped by 5 bases and J by 8 bases; unmatched bases: 9. This CDR3 contains 14 residues. As DNA, the CDR3 is TGTGCCAGCAGCGCGGGACAGGCGGTTGGTACGCAGTATTTT. Protein: CASSAGQAVGTQYF.

The CDR3 nucleotides are TGTGCCAGCAGCCGACTGGGGCTAGCGGGAGGAGCCGGGGAGCTGTTTTTT. It yields the protein CASSRLGLAGGAGELFF. The genes are TRBV7-6 and TRBJ2-2, with TRBD2 matching 11 bases. Per the germline V gene, CDR1 is SGHVS and CDR2 is FNYEAQ. The CDR3 contains 17 residues. The V segment lost 5 bases and the J segment 6 bases; nucleotides outside the gene matches: 11.

The chain has TRBV6-8 and TRBJ2-1, with TRBD2 matching over 9 bases. The germline gives CDR1 MNHGY, CDR2 SAAAGT. The CDR3 is 14 residues long. Trimming cost V 6 bases and J 6 bases; bases outside gene matches: 6. The CDR3 DNA follows: TGTGCCAGCAGAGACCCGGGACTAGCCAATGAGCAGTTCTTC. It translates to CASRDPGLANEQFF.

The chain couples TRBV18 to TRBJ2-1; perhaps TRBD1 as D (7 bases). V was cut by 3 bases and J by 6 bases, with 21 bases left in between. The germline CDR1 and CDR2 sequences are KGHSH and LQKENI. The CDR3 length is 17 residues. The CDR3 DNA reads as TGTGCCAGCTCACCTGCGGGACAGCGAAGGGTTGGCAATGAGCAGTTCTTC. This codes for CASSPAGQRRVGNEQFF.

The chain employs TRBV18 and TRBJ1-2; TRBD1 might be the D (6 bases). Germline CDR1 reads KGHSH; CDR2 reads LQKENI. The V and J ends lost 6 bases and 6 bases respectively, with 17 bases between them. There are 14 residues in the CDR3. The CDR3 loop is CASSPSAGDDGYTF. CDR3 nucleotide sequence: TGTGCCAGCTCCCCTAGCGCAGGGGACGATGGCTACACCTTC.

This chain links TRBV6-8 with TRBJ1-5; the D is unclear. The CDR3 length is 13 residues. The germline gives CDR1 MNHGY, CDR2 SAAAGT. V was cut by 10 bases and J by 0 bases, with 10 bases left in between. DNA of the CDR3: TGTGCCACCAAGGTATATAGCAATCAGCCCCAGCATTTT. It specifies CATKVYSNQPQHF.

The chain joins TRBV6-1 to TRBJ2-7; 7 positions match TRBD2. There are 15 residues in the CDR3. The junction had 2 bases not matched to a gene; V was cut back by 0 bases and J by 0 bases. Germline V gene data show CDR1 as MNHNS and CDR2 as SASEGT. This CDR3 reads CASSEAGGSSYEQYF. CDR3 nucleotides: TGTGCCAGCAGTGAAGCGGGGGGGAGCTCCTACGAGCAGTACTTC.

This clone has a single count. CDR3 coding DNA: TGTGCCAGTAGTGTTGACGAGGGGGCGACCAACACTGAAGCTTTCTTT. This encodes CASSVDEGATNTEAFF. The J gene is TRBJ1-1, the V gene TRBV19; 7 nucleotides align to TRBD1. V shed 5 bases, J shed 2 bases, and the junction held 11 bases outside the gene matches. Looked up from germline, CDR1 is LNHDA and CDR2 is SQIVND (reference sequence). CDR3 length equals 16 residues.